This is a list of T cell receptor beta chains from one sample in a study of immune evolution from preneoplasia to lung adenocarcinoma. Libraries were prepared by immunoSEQ multiplex PCR; TCRdb keeps only in-frame clonotypes and omits some of them. The data contain fewer than 8,000 clones, approximately 81% of them singletons. The sample was FFPE invasive lung adenocarcinoma tissue. Receptors were obtained from a person aged 40 to 50 with lung adenocarcinoma. CDR3s include the opening cysteine and the closing phenylalanine or tryptophan. The D gene is left open where the match is weak. Clone size is shown for a subset of rows, as once, few, many or a class of expanded clone.

J: TRBJ2-2
size: .
D: TRBD1
V: TRBV28
DNA: TGTGCCAGCAGTTTATGGGGACAGGGCCTCACCGGGGAGCTGTTTTTT
CDR3: CASSLWGQGLTGELFF

J: TRBJ2-1
size: once
D: .
V: TRBV18
DNA: TGTGCCAGCTCAATCGGCGGGAACAGCGCCTACAATGAGCAGTTCTTC
CDR3: CASSIGGNSAYNEQFF

J: TRBJ2-3
size: .
D: .
V: TRBV1
DNA: TGCACCAGCAGCCAAGGGAGGAAAACTGAGTGGGGAGCTAGCACAGATACGCAGTATTTT
CDR3: CTSSQGRKTEWGASTDTQYF

J: TRBJ1-4
size: .
D: TRBD1
V: TRBV29-1
DNA: TGCAGCGTCGCAGGGGGCAAAACTAATGAAAAACTGTTTTTT
CDR3: CSVAGGKTNEKLFF

J: TRBJ2-6
size: few
D: .
V: TRBV18
DNA: TGTGCCAGCTCACCGACCCAAGGGCTCGGGGCCAACGTCCTGACTTTC
CDR3: CASSPTQGLGANVLTF

J: TRBJ1-1
size: .
D: .
V: TRBV15
DNA: TGTGCCACCAGCAGAGATACGATAGTTCTCACTGAAGCTTTCTTT
CDR3: CATSRDTIVLTEAFF

J: TRBJ2-7
size: .
D: TRBD1
V: TRBV27
DNA: TGTGCCAGCAGGCTGGGACAGGGAAGCTCCTACGAGCAGTACTTC
CDR3: CASRLGQGSSYEQYF

J: TRBJ2-7
size: .
D: TRBD1
V: TRBV6-1
DNA: TGTGCCAGCAGTGAAGAAGTGGACAGGGGAAGGTACTTC
CDR3: CASSEEVDRGRYF

J: TRBJ2-2
size: .
D: .
V: TRBV7-2
DNA: TGTGCCAGCAGCCAACTCTATAACACCGGGGAGCTGTTTTTT
CDR3: CASSQLYNTGELFF

J: TRBJ2-3
size: once
D: TRBD2
V: TRBV7-9
DNA: TGTGCCAGCAGCTTAGGGACTAGCGGGAGTATCTCAGATACGCAGTATTTT
CDR3: CASSLGTSGSISDTQYF

J: TRBJ2-5
size: .
D: .
V: TRBV6-1
DNA: TGTGCCAGCAGTGAAGCTCCGGCTACTGAGATCCAGTACTTC
CDR3: CASSEAPATEIQYF

J: TRBJ2-3
size: .
D: .
V: TRBV19
DNA: TGTGCCAGTAGGGGACGCCCTTCTAGCACAGATACGCAGTATTTT
CDR3: CASRGRPSSTDTQYF

J: TRBJ1-1
size: .
D: TRBD1
V: TRBV2
DNA: TGTGCCAGCAGCGAAAGACAGGGGGGGAACACTGAAGCTTTCTTT
CDR3: CASSERQGGNTEAFF

J: TRBJ1-5
size: .
D: .
V: TRBV6-5
DNA: TGTGCCAGCAGTCTCCAGGGTAGTCGCAATCAGCCCCAGCATTTT
CDR3: CASSLQGSRNQPQHF

J: TRBJ1-2
size: .
D: .
V: TRBV6-5
DNA: TGTGCCAGCAGTTACGGGAGCTCTTATGGCTACACCTTC
CDR3: CASSYGSSYGYTF

J: TRBJ2-1
size: few
D: TRBD2
V: TRBV4-1
DNA: TGCGCCAGCAGCCACCCGGGACTAGCGGGAGGGCCAAATCTCAATGAGCAGTTCTTC
CDR3: CASSHPGLAGGPNLNEQFF

J: TRBJ1-2
size: .
D: .
V: TRBV4-3
DNA: TGCGCCAGCAGCCAAGGGATGTCCTTGAGCGGGGAGGCTTATGGCTACACCTTC
CDR3: CASSQGMSLSGEAYGYTF

J: TRBJ2-7
size: once
D: TRBD2
V: TRBV7-9
DNA: TGTGCCAGCAGCTCAACAAGACTAGCGGGAGAGAACTCCTACGAGCAGTATTTC
CDR3: CASSSTRLAGENSYEQYF

J: TRBJ2-1
size: few
D: .
V: TRBV5-6
DNA: TGTGCCAGCAGCGTCGGAATAGCCCGTACGCTCTTC
CDR3: CASSVGIARTLF

J: TRBJ2-2
size: once
D: .
V: TRBV11-2
DNA: TGTGCCAGCACCTACAGGGGTGGCGGGAGTTCTAGCCCCGGGGAGCTGTTTTTT
CDR3: CASTYRGGGSSSPGELFF

J: TRBJ1-1
size: .
D: .
V: TRBV5-6
DNA: TGTGCCAGCAGCTTCGTACAGAACACTGAAGCTTTCTTT
CDR3: CASSFVQNTEAFF

J: TRBJ2-3
size: .
D: .
V: TRBV6-5
DNA: TGTGCCAGCAGCATGACAGATACGCAGTATTTT
CDR3: CASSMTDTQYF

J: TRBJ1-2
size: once
D: .
V: TRBV6-4
DNA: TGTGCCAGCAGTGACCGGGACAACTATGGCTACACCTTC
CDR3: CASSDRDNYGYTF

J: TRBJ2-7
size: .
D: .
V: TRBV7-9
DNA: TGTGCCAGCAGCTTAGTAGGTGGGGCCTCGTACTACGAGCAGTACTTC
CDR3: CASSLVGGASYYEQYF

J: TRBJ1-5
size: .
D: TRBD1
V: TRBV6-5
DNA: TGTGCCAGCAGTTCCGGGACAGGTTTCTATCAGCCCCAGCATTTT
CDR3: CASSSGTGFYQPQHF

J: TRBJ1-1
size: .
D: .
V: TRBV28
DNA: TGTGCCAGCAGCGGGGCCGGGAACACTGAAGCTTTCTTT
CDR3: CASSGAGNTEAFF

J: TRBJ2-5
size: .
D: TRBD1
V: TRBV30
DNA: TGTGCCTGGAAGGGACAGCTTCGGGAGACCCAGTACTTC
CDR3: CAWKGQLRETQYF

J: TRBJ1-1
size: once
D: .
V: TRBV7-6
DNA: TGTGCCAGCAGCTTAGCAGAGAACACTGAAGCTTTCTTT
CDR3: CASSLAENTEAFF

J: TRBJ2-1
size: .
D: .
V: TRBV11-3
DNA: TGTGCCAGCAGCTTTAGCTCCTACAATGAGCAGTTCTTC
CDR3: CASSFSSYNEQFF

J: TRBJ1-6
size: once
D: .
V: TRBV6-4
DNA: TGTGCCAGCAGTGGGGAGAGCTCCTATAATTCACCCCTCCACTTT
CDR3: CASSGESSYNSPLHF

J: TRBJ1-5
size: .
D: .
V: TRBV6-5
DNA: TGTGCCAGCAAGGACGGTAATAGCAATCAGCCCCAGCATTTT
CDR3: CASKDGNSNQPQHF

J: TRBJ1-5
size: .
D: TRBD1
V: TRBV2
DNA: TGTGCCAGCAGTGGGACAGGGGGTTATCAGCCCCAGCATTTT
CDR3: CASSGTGGYQPQHF

J: TRBJ1-2
size: .
D: .
V: TRBV30
DNA: TGTGCCTGGAGTGTACTGGGGGGCTATGGCTACACCTTC
CDR3: CAWSVLGGYGYTF

J: TRBJ2-2
size: .
D: .
V: TRBV5-1
DNA: TGCGCCAGCAGCTTGGAAGGGGGAGTGGTCGACACCGGGGAGCTGTTTTTT
CDR3: CASSLEGGVVDTGELFF

J: TRBJ1-2
size: .
D: .
V: TRBV4-2
DNA: TGTGCCAGCAGCCAAGTGGAATCTTCTAACTATGGCTACACCTTC
CDR3: CASSQVESSNYGYTF

J: TRBJ1-6
size: .
D: TRBD1
V: TRBV6-5
DNA: TGTGCCAGCAGCCGCGGGACAGGTCTTCGGTCACCCCTCCACTTT
CDR3: CASSRGTGLRSPLHF

J: TRBJ1-2
size: .
D: .
V: TRBV30
DNA: TGTGCCTGGAGCCTTAACTATGGCTACACCTTC
CDR3: CAWSLNYGYTF

J: TRBJ1-2
size: .
D: TRBD1
V: TRBV4-1
DNA: TGCGCCAGCAGCCGCACAACCGACAGGGGAAATTATGGCTACACCTTC
CDR3: CASSRTTDRGNYGYTF

J: TRBJ2-2
size: .
D: TRBD1
V: TRBV11-2
DNA: TGTGCCAGCAGCCACTTAGGGTATTCCGGACAGGGCGGCACCGGGGAGCTGTTTTTT
CDR3: CASSHLGYSGQGGTGELFF

J: TRBJ1-5
size: .
D: .
V: TRBV5-1
DNA: TGCGCCAGCAGTTTGGGGCAGGGAGAGCCCCAGCATTTT
CDR3: CASSLGQGEPQHF

J: TRBJ1-1
size: .
D: .
V: TRBV7-9
DNA: TGTGCCAGCATCCCGTTAGCCTCCCTACCAGCTTTCTTT
CDR3: CASIPLASLPAFF

J: TRBJ1-5
size: .
D: TRBD1
V: TRBV5-1
DNA: TGCGCCAGCAGCTTGACAGGGGGAGGCAATCAGCCCCAGCATTTT
CDR3: CASSLTGGGNQPQHF

J: TRBJ1-3
size: .
D: .
V: TRBV9
DNA: TGTGCCAGCAGCCCCTCAATGGGGACGGTGGGCACCATATATTTT
CDR3: CASSPSMGTVGTIYF

J: TRBJ1-4
size: .
D: .
V: TRBV7-8
DNA: TGTGCCAGCAGCCCTTTAGGTAGTGCATCTGAAAAACTGTTTTTT
CDR3: CASSPLGSASEKLFF

J: TRBJ1-6
size: few
D: TRBD1
V: TRBV30
DNA: TGTGCCTGGACCCGCAGGGGGGGCATTAATTCACCCCTCCACTTT
CDR3: CAWTRRGGINSPLHF

J: TRBJ1-3
size: .
D: TRBD1
V: TRBV28
DNA: TGTGCCAGCAGCTATCTACCGGGACAGGTGGGAAACACCATATATTTT
CDR3: CASSYLPGQVGNTIYF

J: TRBJ2-7
size: .
D: .
V: TRBV7-2
DNA: TGTGCCAGCACCTCTAGCAGGGGCTACGAGCAGTACTTC
CDR3: CASTSSRGYEQYF

J: TRBJ1-2
size: .
D: .
V: TRBV21-1
DNA: TGTGCCAGCAGCAAAGACCAGCCGAGGGGCTACACCTTC
CDR3: CASSKDQPRGYTF